A selection of T cell receptor beta chains follows, all from one sample in a study of blood T cell repertoires in COVID-19. This table comes from immunoSEQ multiplex PCR, and its TCRdb copy is limited to in-frame clones, with some not included. Of about 68,000 clones in the sample, 80% to 90% were seen once. The material sequenced was peripheral blood. These receptors all stem from a middle-aged man with active COVID-19. Each CDR3 is given with its conserved first and last residue. The D gene is left open where the match is weak. Clone size, where shown, is once, few, many, or a class for clones that have expanded.

DNA: TGTGCCAGCAGTTCGGCTAGCGGGGGGCCCACCTCCCGGGGTACGCAGTATTTT
CDR3: CASSSASGGPTSRGTQYF
V: TRBV28
J: TRBJ2-3
D: TRBD2
size: .

DNA: TGCGCCAGCAGCCTAGACTACACCGGGGAGCTGTTTTTT
CDR3: CASSLDYTGELFF
V: TRBV5-1
J: TRBJ2-2
D: .
size: .

DNA: TGTGCCAGCAGCTACAGGGAAAATTCACCCCTCCACTTT
CDR3: CASSYRENSPLHF
V: TRBV3-1/TRBV3-2
J: TRBJ1-6
D: .
size: .

DNA: TGTGCCAGCAAGGACAGGGCCGGCTACACCTTC
CDR3: CASKDRAGYTF
V: TRBV12-3/TRBV12-4
J: TRBJ1-2
D: TRBD1
size: once

DNA: TGTGCCAGCAGGGGAACAGGGTGGAGAGTTTTAGGGACCCAGTACTTC
CDR3: CASRGTGWRVLGTQYF
V: TRBV27
J: TRBJ2-5
D: .
size: .

DNA: TGTGCCACCAGCAGACCCGACAGGGGGCAATACGAGCAGTACTTC
CDR3: CATSRPDRGQYEQYF
V: TRBV15
J: TRBJ2-7
D: TRBD1
size: .

DNA: TGTGCCACCCGTTGGGGTCATCAGGGCTACGAGCAGTACTTC
CDR3: CATRWGHQGYEQYF
V: TRBV6-6
J: TRBJ2-7
D: .
size: once

DNA: TGTGCCAGCAGCCCAGGGACTAGCGGGGCCACGGGGACCGGGGAGCTGTTTTTT
CDR3: CASSPGTSGATGTGELFF
V: TRBV11-3
J: TRBJ2-2
D: TRBD2
size: once

DNA: TGTGCCAGCAGCCAGGACAGGCGCGGGTCACCCCTCCACTTT
CDR3: CASSQDRRGSPLHF
V: TRBV28
J: TRBJ1-6
D: TRBD1
size: .

DNA: TGTGCCAGCAGTCGTAGCACAGATACGCAGTATTTT
CDR3: CASSRSTDTQYF
V: TRBV28
J: TRBJ2-3
D: .
size: .

DNA: TGTGCCAGCAGCCCCCGACACCGGAGCGGGAGGCCAAAAATCGTCAAAAACATTCAGTACTTC
CDR3: CASSPRHRSGRPKIVKNIQYF
V: TRBV3-1/TRBV3-2
J: TRBJ2-4
D: TRBD2
size: once